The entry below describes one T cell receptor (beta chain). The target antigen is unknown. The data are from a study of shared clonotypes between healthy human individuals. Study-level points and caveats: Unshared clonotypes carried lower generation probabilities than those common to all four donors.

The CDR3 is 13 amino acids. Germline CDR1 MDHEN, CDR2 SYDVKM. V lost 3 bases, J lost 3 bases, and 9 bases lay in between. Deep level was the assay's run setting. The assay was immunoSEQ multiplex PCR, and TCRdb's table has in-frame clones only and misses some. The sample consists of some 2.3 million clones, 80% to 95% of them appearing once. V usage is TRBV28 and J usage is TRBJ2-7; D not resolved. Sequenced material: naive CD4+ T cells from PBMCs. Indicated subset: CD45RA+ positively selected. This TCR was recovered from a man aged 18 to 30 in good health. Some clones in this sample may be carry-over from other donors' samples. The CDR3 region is CASSLANGYEQYF. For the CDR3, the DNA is TGTGCCAGCAGTTTGGCGAACGGCTACGAGCAGTACTTC.